Included here is one TCR beta chain sequence, with context. The record originates from a study of blood T cell repertoires in COVID-19. Background on the study: T cells, B-cell-depleted T cells, or PBMCs supplied cDNA or gDNA.

TCRdb's table, derived via immunoSEQ multiplex PCR, lists solely in-frame clones and lacks some. The sample holds over 75,000 clones, more than 60% seen once. Trimming took 2 bases from V and 7 from J, leaving 11 bases between them. Germline V gives CDR1 MDHEN, CDR2 SYDVKM. The CDR3 is 13 amino acids. The clonotype was recovered from a man aged 65 to 79 with acute or convalescent COVID-19. Sequenced material: peripheral blood. The chain uses TRBV28 and TRBJ1-2, with D possibly being TRBD1 (5 bases). The CDR3 here is CASSLGGTVGYTF. The CDR3 region has the DNA TGTGCCAGCAGTTTAGGGGGGACGGTTGGCTACACCTTC.